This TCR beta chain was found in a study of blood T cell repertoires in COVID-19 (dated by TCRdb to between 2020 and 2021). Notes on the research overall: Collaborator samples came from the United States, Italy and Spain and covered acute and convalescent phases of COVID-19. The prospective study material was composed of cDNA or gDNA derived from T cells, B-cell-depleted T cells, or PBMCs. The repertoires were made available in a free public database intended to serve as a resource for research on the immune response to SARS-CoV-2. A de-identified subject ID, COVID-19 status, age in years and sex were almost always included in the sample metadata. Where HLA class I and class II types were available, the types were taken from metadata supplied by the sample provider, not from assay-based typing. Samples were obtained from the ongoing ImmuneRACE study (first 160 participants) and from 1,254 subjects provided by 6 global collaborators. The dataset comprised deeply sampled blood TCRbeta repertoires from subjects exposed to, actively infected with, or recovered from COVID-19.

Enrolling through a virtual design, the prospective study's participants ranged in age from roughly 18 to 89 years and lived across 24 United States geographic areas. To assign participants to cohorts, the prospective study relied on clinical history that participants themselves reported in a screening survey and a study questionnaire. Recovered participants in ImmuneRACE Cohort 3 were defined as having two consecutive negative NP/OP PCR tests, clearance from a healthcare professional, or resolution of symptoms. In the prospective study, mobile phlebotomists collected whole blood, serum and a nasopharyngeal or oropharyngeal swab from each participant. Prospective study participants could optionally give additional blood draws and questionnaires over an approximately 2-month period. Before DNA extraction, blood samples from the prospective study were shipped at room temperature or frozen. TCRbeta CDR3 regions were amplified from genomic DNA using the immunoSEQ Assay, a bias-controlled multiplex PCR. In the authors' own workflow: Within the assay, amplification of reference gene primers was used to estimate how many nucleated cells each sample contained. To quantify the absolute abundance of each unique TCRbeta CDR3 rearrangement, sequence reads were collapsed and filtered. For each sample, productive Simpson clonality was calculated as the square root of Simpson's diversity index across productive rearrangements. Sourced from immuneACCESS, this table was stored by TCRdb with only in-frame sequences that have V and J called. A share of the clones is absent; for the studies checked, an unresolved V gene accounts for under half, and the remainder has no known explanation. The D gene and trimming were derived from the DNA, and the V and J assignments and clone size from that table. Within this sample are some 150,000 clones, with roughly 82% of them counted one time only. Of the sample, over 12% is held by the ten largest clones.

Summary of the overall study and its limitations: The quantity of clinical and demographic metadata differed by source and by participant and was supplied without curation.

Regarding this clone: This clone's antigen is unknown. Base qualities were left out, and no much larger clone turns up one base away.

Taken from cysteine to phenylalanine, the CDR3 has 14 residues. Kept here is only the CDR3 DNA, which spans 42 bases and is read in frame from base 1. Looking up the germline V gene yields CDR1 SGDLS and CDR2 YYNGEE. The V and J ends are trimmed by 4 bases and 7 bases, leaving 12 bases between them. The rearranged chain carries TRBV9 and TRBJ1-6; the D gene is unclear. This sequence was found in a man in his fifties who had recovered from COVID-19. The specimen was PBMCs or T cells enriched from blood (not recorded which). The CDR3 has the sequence CASSSRSINSPLHF. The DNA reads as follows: TGTGCCAGCAGCTCTAGGTCAATCAATTCACCCCTCCACTTT.